The 4 T cell receptor beta chains below were found in one sample sequenced in a study of TIL therapy for anti-PD-1-resistant metastatic lung cancer. Time point defined: pre-treatment sample, taken before nivolumab and TIL therapy. The libraries were made with immunoSEQ v3. The protocol was immunoSEQ multiplex PCR, while the TCRdb copy is restricted to in-frame clones and leaves out a portion. The sample has more than 20,000 clones; around 71% are singletons. Source: blood, taken at baseline. These receptors came from a person aged 30 to 80 with non-small cell lung cancer.

The chain couples TRBV28 to TRBJ1-4, with a tentative D call TRBD1 (5 bases). Germline V lookup: CDR1 MDHEN, CDR2 SYDVKM. This CDR3 region has 15 residues. V lost 3 bases and J lost 4, with 12 bases in between. CDR3 sequence reads: CASSLGRDYNEKLFF. CDR3 sequence (DNA): TGTGCCAGCAGTTTGGGCAGGGATTATAATGAAAAACTGTTTTTT.

J is TRBJ2-3 and V is TRBV7-8; 8 bases are shared with TRBD2. Germline V lookup: CDR1 SGHVS, CDR2 FQNEAQ. The CDR3 runs to 16 residues. V lost 3 bases, J lost 5 bases, and 10 bases stayed unmatched. The CDR3 spells CASSLVTGGPVDTQYF. The CDR3 DNA reads TGTGCCAGCAGCTTGGTGACGGGGGGGCCGGTAGATACGCAGTATTTT.

The rearrangement joins TRBV7-9 to TRBJ2-1; no definite D call. Germline CDR1 is SEHNR and CDR2 is FQNEAQ (reference sequence). This CDR3 region has 14 residues. Trimming removed 1 base from V and 8 bases from J, with 12 bases in between. CDR3 sequence: CASSLVSGSHEQFF. In nucleotides, the CDR3 is TGTGCCAGCAGCTTAGTTTCGGGTAGTCATGAGCAGTTCTTC.

The rearrangement uses TRBV7-2 and TRBJ2-3; D gene uncertain. The V and J ends lost 4 bases and 4 bases respectively, with 9 bases between them. The CDR3 has 13 amino acids. Germline CDR1 and CDR2: SGHTA and FQGNSA. CDR3 sequence (DNA): TGTGCCAGCAGCTCCCGACAATCAGATACGCAGTATTTT. The encoded protein is CASSSRQSDTQYF.